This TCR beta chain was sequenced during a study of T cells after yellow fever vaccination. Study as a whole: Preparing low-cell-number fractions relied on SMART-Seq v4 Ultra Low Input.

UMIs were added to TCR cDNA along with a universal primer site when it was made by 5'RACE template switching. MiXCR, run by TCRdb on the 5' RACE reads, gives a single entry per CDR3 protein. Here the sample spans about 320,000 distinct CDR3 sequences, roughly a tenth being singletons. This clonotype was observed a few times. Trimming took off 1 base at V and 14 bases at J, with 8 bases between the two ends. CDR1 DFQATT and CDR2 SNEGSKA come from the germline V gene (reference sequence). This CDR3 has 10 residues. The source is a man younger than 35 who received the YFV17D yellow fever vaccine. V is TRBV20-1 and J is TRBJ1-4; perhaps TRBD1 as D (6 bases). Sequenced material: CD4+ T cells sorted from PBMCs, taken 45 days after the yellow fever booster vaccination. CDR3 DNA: TGCAGTGCTAGAGGAACAGGGCTGTTTTTT. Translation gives CSARGTGLFF.